This T cell receptor beta chain was retrieved from a study of blood T cell repertoires in COVID-19. CDR1 GTSNPN and CDR2 SVGIG come from the germline V gene (reference sequence). The CDR3 totals 13 residues. V shed 5 bases and J shed 2 bases, with 11 bases lying between them. As processed by the authors: Amplified reference gene primers provided the basis for estimating nucleated cell counts. Profiling relied on immunoSEQ multiplex PCR, and the TCRdb table lists in-frame clones only, not all of them. V, J and clone size were drawn from that table, and D and trimming were deduced from the DNA. The table lists around 89,000 clones, approximately 88% of them singletons.

This chain connects TRBV30 to TRBJ2-3; D possibly corresponds to TRBD1 (6 bases). Source material: peripheral blood. The source of this sequence is a man between 60 and 70 years old with acute or convalescent COVID-19. CDR3 loop: CAWGGHNTDTQYF. CDR3 nucleotides: TGTGCCTGGGGGGGACACAACACAGATACGCAGTATTTT.